This TCR beta chain was retrieved from a study of PD-L1 blockade in urothelial cancer. Background on the study: Patients' prior chemotherapy regimens numbered 0 to 3.

The time point denotes: pretreatment peripheral blood. Concerning this clone itself: Germline is not matched at one junction end, which may reflect a read error.

CDR1 SSHAT and CDR2 FNYEAQ come from the germline V gene (reference sequence). This CDR3 region has 14 residues. Profiling relied on immunoSEQ multiplex PCR, and the TCRdb table lists in-frame clones only, not all of them. The table includes 85,000 to 90,000 clones, over 75% detected once. V and J are TRBV7-7 and TRBJ2-1, with D hard to call. This TCR was sampled from a man aged 55 to 70 with urothelial cancer. This sample comprised PBMCs, obtained around atezolizumab (anti-PD-L1) treatment. Written as DNA, the CDR3 is TGTGCTAGCAGCTTATGGCTAGGCGACAATGAGCAGTTCTTC. Amino acids: CASSLWLGDNEQFF.